At least ten counts were recorded for the clone carrying this TCR beta chain. Its antigen is undetermined. The CDR3 spans 18 residues. Germline CDR1 KGHSH, CDR2 LQKENI. Trimming took 4 bases from V and 1 from J; bases not matched to a gene: 14. Combining a sample-barcoded 5' primer with a J-beta primer mix, a second PCR ran for 7 to 11 cycles. Using its own MiXCR run on the 5' RACE reads, TCRdb lists one record per CDR3 protein. The repertoire holds about 590,000 distinct CDR3 sequences, with approximately 30% as singletons. This sample is drawn from a study of blood T cells in healthy people across ages. Study-wide results and caveats: Naive and antigen-experienced cells could not be conclusively compared, given unsorted PBMCs.

Material for sequencing was blood. This chain joins TRBV18 and TRBJ1-1, with 8 positions matching TRBD1. The sequence was collected from a woman of 80 years or more in good health. Written as DNA, the CDR3 is TGTGCCAGCTCACAAACAGGGGGGCCACAACAGCGGAACACTGAAGCTTTCTTT. Encoded protein: CASSQTGGPQQRNTEAFF.